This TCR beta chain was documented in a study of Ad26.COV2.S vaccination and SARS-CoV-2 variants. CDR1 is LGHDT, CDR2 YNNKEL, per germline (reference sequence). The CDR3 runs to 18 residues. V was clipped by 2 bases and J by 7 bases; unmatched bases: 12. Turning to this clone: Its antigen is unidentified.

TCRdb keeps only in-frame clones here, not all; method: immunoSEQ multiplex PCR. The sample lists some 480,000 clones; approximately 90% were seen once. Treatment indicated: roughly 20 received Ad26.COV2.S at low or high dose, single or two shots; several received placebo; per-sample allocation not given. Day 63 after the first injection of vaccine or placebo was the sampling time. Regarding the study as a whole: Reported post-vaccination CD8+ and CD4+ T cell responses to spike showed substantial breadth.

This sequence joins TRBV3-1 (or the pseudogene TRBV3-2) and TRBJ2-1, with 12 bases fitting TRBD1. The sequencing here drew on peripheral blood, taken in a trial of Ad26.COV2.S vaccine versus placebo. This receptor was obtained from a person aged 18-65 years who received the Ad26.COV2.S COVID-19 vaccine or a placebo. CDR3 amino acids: CASSQPGTGTGGKNEQFF. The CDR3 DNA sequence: TGTGCCAGCAGCCAACCAGGAACCGGGACAGGGGGCAAGAATGAGCAGTTCTTC.